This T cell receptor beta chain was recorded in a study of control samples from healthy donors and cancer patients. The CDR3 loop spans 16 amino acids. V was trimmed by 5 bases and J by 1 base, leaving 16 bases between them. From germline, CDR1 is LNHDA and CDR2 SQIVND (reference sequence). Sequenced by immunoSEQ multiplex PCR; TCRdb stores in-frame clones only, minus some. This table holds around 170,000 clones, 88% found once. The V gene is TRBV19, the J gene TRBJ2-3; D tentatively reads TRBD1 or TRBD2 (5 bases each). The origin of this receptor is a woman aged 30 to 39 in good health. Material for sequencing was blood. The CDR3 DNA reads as TGTGCCAGTAGTGTAAATGGGGGTATCGGCACAGATACGCAGTATTTT. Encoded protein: CASSVNGGIGTDTQYF.